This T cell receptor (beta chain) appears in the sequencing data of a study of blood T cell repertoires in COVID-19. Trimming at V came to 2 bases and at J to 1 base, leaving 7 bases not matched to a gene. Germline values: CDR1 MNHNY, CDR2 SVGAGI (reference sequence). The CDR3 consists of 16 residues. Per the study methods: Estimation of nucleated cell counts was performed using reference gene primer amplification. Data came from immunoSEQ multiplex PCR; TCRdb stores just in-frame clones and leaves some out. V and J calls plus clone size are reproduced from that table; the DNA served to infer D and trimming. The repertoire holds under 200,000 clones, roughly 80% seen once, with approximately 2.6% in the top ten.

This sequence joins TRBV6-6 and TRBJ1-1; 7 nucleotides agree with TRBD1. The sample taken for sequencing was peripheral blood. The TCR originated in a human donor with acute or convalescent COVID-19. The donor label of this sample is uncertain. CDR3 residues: CASSYNEGAPNTEAFF. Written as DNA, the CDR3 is TGTGCCAGCAGTTACAATGAGGGGGCCCCGAACACTGAAGCTTTCTTT.